The rows below give T cell receptor beta chains drawn from one sample of a study of blood T cells in healthy people across ages. TCRdb used MiXCR to reprocess the 5' RACE reads, holding one entry per CDR3 protein. The table has some 1.6 million distinct CDR3 sequences, about 31% seen once. Sequenced: blood. These receptors came from a woman aged 30 to 39 in good health. The CDR3 runs from the conserved cysteine through the conserved F or W.

TRBV10-1 | 15 | CASSESGQGTDTQYF
TRBV27 | 14 | CASSSQGTGQPQHF
TRBV20-1 | 13 | CSENRVSTRGYTF
TRBV5-1 | 17 | CASSLEGASAANEKLFF
TRBV6-6 | 14 | CASTETAELNEQFF
TRBV12-3/TRBV12-4 | 18 | CASSPGLAAVLAKNIQYF
TRBV27 | 15 | CASSSQQGGLGVYTF
TRBV27 | 16 | CAARALGAGGANVLTF
TRBV5-6 | 18 | CASMNSGTGRQFTYEQYF
TRBV6-5 | 18 | CASSYSKSTGTGGIEQYF
TRBV20-1 | 16 | CSARDSGPGVNQPQHF
TRBV12-3/TRBV12-4 | 16 | CASSRHRDYSYNEQFF
TRBV7-9 | 14 | CASSSPGQGYEQFF
TRBV20-1 | 15 | CSADKRQAPSGEQYF
TRBV13 | 16 | CASSFGSRGPEETQYF
TRBV12-3/TRBV12-4 | 15 | CASSLECRGTDTQYF
TRBV28 | 16 | CASSFKGGLGYNEQFF
TRBV9 | 14 | CASSSRQAGGEQFF
TRBV20-1 | 16 | CSASGIGGSSTDTQYF
TRBV9 | 13 | CASSGGGKYEQYF
TRBV20-1 | 14 | CSAEEGTDTYEQYF
TRBV3-1 | 12 | CASSRASYEQYF
TRBV20-1 | 16 | CSATGMPHPRPYEQYF